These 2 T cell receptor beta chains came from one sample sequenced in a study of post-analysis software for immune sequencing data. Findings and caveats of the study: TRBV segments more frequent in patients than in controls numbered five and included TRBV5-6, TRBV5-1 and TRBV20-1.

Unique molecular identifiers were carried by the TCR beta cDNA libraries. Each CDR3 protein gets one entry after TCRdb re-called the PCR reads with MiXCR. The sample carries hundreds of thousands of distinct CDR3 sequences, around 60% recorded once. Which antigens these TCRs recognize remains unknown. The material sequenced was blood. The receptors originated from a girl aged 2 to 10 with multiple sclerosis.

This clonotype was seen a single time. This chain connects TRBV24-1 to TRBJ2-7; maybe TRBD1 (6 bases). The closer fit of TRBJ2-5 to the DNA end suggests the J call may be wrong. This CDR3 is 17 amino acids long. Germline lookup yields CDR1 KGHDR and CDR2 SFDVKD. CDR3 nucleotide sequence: TGTGCCACCAGTGATTTGAGCTCAGGGGATCCTTTGGGGACCCAGTACTTC. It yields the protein CATSDLSSGDPLGTQYF.

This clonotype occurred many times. The DNA of the CDR3 is TGTGCCAGCAGTGACGAAGGCGAGCAGTACTTC. Translating gives CASSDEGEQYF. V is TRBV6-4 and J is TRBJ2-7; D is unresolved. Per germline, CDR1 MRHNA and CDR2 SNTAGT. The ends were cut back, 2 bases at V and 6 bases at J, with 5 bases in the middle. This CDR3 spans 11 amino acids.